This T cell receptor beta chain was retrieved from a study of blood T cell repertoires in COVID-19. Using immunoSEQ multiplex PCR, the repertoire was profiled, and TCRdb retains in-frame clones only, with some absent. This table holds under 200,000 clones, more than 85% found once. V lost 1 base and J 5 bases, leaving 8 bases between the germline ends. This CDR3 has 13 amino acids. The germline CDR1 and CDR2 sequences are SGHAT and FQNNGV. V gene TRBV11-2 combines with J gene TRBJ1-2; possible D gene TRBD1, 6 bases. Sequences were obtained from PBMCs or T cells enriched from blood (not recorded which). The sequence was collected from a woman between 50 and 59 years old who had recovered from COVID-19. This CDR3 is CASSLGQEYGYTF. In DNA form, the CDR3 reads TGTGCCAGCAGCTTAGGACAGGAGTATGGCTACACCTTC.